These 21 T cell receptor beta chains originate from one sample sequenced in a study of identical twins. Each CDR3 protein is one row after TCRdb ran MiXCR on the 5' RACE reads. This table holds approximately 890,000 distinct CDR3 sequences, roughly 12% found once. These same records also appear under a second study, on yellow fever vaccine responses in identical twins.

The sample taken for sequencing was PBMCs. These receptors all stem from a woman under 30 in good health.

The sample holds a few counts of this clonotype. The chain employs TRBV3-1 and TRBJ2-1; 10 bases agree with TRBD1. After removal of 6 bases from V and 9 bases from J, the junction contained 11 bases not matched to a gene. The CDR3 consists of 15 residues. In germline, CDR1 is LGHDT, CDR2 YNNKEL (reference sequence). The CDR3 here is CASRKGTGVSSEQFF. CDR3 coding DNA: TGTGCCAGCAGGAAAGGGACAGGGGTCAGTAGTGAGCAGTTCTTC.

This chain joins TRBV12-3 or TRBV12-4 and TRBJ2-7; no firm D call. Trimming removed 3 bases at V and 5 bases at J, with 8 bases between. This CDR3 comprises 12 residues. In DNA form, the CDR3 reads TGTGCCAGCAGTTTGACAATCAACGAGCAGTACTTC. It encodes CASSLTINEQYF.

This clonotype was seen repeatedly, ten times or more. The CDR3 nucleotides read TGTGCCAGCAGCTTAAGGACTAGCGGGATCGATGAGCAGTTCTTC. Amino acid sequence: CASSLRTSGIDEQFF. J is TRBJ2-1 and V is TRBV7-3; 12 nucleotides match TRBD2. The germline V gene encodes CDR1 SGHTA and CDR2 FQGTGA. The V segment lost 1 base and the J segment 8 bases; nucleotides outside the gene matches: 3. The CDR3 loop spans 15 amino acids. Full variable domain (remainder filled in from reference TRBV7-3 and TRBJ2-1): GAGVSQTPSNKVTEKGKYVELRCDPISGHTALYWYRQSLGQGPEFLIYFQGTGAADDSGLPNDRFFAVRPEGSVSTLKIQRTERGDSAVYLCASSLRTSGIDEQFFGPGTRLTVL.

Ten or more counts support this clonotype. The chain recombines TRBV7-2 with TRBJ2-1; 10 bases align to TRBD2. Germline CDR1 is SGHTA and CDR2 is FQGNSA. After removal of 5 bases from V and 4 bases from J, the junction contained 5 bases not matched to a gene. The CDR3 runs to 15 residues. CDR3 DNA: TGTGCCAGCAGCCGAACTAGCGGGGCTTACAATGAGCAGTTCTTC. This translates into CASSRTSGAYNEQFF.

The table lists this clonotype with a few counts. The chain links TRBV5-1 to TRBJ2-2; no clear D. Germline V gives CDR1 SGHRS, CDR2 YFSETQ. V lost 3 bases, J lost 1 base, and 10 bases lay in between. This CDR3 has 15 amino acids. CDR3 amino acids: CASSWVGRNTGELFF. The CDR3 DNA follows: TGCGCCAGCAGCTGGGTAGGAAGGAACACCGGGGAGCTGTTTTTT.

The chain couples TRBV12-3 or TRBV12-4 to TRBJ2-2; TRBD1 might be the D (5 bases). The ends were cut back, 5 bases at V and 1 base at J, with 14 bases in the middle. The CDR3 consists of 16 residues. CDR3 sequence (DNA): TGTGCCAGCAGTCAATCACCCACAGGGAACACCGGGGAGCTGTTTTTT. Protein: CASSQSPTGNTGELFF.

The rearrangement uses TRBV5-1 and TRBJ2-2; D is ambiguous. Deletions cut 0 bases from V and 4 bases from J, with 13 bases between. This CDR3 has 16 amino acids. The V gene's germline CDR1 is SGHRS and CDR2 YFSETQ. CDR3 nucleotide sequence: TGCGCCAGCAGCTTGGGTAGGGCCACTACCACCGGGGAGCTGTTTTTT. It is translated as CASSLGRATTTGELFF.

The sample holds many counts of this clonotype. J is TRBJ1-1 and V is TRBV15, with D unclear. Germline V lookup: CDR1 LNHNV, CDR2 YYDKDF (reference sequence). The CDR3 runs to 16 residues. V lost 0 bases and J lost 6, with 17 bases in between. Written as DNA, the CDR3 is TGTGCCACCAGCAGAGAAAAAATCTCCCCAGGTGCTGAAGCTTTCTTT. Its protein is CATSREKISPGAEAFF.

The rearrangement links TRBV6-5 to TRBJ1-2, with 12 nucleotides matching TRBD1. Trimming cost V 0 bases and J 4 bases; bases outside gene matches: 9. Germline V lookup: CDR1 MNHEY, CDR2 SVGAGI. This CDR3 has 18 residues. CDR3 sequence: CASSYSRDRGPLPYGYTF. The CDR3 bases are TGTGCCAGCAGTTACTCGAGGGACAGGGGGCCATTACCCTATGGCTACACCTTC.

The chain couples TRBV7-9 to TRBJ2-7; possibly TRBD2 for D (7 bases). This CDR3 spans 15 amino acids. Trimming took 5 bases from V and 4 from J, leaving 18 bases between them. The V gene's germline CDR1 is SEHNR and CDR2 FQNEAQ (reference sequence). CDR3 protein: CASSAPGGGGYEQYF. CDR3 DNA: TGTGCCAGCAGCGCCCCCGGAGGGGGGGGGTACGAGCAGTACTTC.

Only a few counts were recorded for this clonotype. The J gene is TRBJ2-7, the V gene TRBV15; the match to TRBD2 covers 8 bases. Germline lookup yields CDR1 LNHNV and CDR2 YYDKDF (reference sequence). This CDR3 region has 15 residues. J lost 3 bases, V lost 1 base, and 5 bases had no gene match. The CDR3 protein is CATSRGGTSLYEQYF. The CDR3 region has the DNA TGTGCCACCAGCAGAGGCGGGACTAGTCTCTACGAGCAGTACTTC.

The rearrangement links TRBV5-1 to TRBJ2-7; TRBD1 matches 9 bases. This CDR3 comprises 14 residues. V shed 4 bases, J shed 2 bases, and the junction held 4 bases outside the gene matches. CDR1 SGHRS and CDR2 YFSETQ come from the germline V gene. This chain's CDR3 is CASSRGDRAYEQYF. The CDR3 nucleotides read TGCGCCAGCAGCCGAGGGGACAGGGCCTACGAGCAGTACTTC. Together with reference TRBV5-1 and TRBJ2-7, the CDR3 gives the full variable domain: KAGVTQTPRYLIKTRGQQVTLSCSPISGHRSVSWYQQTPGQGLQFLFEYFSETQRNKGNFPGRFSGRQFSNSRSEMNVSTLELGDSALYLCASSRGDRAYEQYFGPGTRLTVT.

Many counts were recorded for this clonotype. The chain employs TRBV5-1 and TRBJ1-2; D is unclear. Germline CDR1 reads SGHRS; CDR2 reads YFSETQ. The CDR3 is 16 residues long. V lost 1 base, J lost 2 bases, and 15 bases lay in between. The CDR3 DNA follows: TGCGCCAGCAGCTTGATGGAACCGCCCGCCAACTATGGCTACACCTTC. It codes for CASSLMEPPANYGYTF.

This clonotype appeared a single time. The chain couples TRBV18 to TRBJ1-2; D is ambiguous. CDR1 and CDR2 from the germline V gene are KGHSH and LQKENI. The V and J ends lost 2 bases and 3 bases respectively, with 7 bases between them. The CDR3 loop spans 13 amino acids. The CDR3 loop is CASSPGRDYGYTF. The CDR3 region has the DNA TGTGCCAGCTCACCAGGCAGAGACTATGGCTACACCTTC. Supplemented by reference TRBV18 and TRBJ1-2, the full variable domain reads NAGVMQNPRHLVRRRGQEARLRCSPMKGHSHVYWYRQLPEEGLKFMVYLQKENIIDESGMPKERFSAEFPKEGPSILRIQQVVRGDSAAYFCASSPGRDYGYTFGSGTRLTVV.

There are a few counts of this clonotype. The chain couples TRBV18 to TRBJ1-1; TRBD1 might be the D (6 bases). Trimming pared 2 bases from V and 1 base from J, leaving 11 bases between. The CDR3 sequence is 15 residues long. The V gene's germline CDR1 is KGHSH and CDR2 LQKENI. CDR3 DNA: TGTGCCAGCTCACCAACCGACAGGCCGAACACTGAAGCTTTCTTT. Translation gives CASSPTDRPNTEAFF. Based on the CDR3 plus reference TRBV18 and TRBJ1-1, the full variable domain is NAGVMQNPRHLVRRRGQEARLRCSPMKGHSHVYWYRQLPEEGLKFMVYLQKENIIDESGMPKERFSAEFPKEGPSILRIQQVVRGDSAAYFCASSPTDRPNTEAFFGQGTRLTVV.

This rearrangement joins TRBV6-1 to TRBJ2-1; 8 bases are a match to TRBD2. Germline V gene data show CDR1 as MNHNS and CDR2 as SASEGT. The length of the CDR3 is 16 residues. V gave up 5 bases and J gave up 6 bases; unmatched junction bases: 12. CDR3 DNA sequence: TGTGCCAGCAGTCAAATAGCGGGAATTGGCAGCAATGAGCAGTTCTTC. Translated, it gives CASSQIAGIGSNEQFF.

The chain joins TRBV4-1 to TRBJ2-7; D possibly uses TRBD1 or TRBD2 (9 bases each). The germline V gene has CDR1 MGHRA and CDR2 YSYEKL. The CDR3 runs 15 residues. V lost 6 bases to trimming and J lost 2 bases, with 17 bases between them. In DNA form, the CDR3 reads TGCGCCAGCAGTAGCGGGGGACAGGGACCCTACGAGCAGTACTTC. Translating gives CASSSGGQGPYEQYF.

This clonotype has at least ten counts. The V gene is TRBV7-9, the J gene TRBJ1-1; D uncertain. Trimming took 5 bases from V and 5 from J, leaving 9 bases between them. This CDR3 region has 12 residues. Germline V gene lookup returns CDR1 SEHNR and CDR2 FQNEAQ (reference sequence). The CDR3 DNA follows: TGTGCCAGCAGCCACCGGGAGACTGAAGCTTTCTTT. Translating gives CASSHRETEAFF.

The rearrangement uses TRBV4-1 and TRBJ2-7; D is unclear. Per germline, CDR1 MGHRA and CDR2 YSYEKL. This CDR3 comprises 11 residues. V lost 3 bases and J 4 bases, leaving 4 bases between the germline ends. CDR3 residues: CASSHQYEQYF. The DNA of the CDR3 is TGCGCCAGCAGCCACCAATACGAGCAGTACTTC.

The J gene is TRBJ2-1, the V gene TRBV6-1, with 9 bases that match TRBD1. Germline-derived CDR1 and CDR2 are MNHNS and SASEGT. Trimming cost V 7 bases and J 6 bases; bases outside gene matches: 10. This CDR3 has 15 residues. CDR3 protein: CASILRDRASNEQFF. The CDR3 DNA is TGTGCCAGCATCCTCCGGGACAGGGCGTCCAATGAGCAGTTCTTC.

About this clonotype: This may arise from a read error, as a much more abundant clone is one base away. CDR3 sequence: CATSDYGGRETQYF. The CDR3 DNA reads TGTGCCACCAGTGATTACGGGGGGCGAGAGACCCAGTACTTC. This chain uses TRBV24-1 with TRBJ2-5; D is possibly TRBD2 (7 bases). Looked up from germline, CDR1 is KGHDR and CDR2 is SFDVKD. V was clipped by 2 bases and J by 4 bases, with 10 bases between them. CDR3 size: 14 residues.